Detailed here is one TCR beta chain. The antigen remains unidentified. The time point denotes: cycle 4 day 1 (C4D1), after five to seven weeks of nivolumab. All the patients suffered relapse after autologous stem cell transplantation, and brentuximab vedotin exposure differed. Sequencing was performed with immunoSEQ multiplex PCR; in TCRdb, only in-frame clones are kept and a portion is missing. Altogether tens of thousands of clones are present, around nine tenths being singletons, with the ten largest covering around 2.7%. The data belong to a study of PD-1 blockade in classical Hodgkin lymphoma. General study points: Complete responders showed a baseline diversity that resembled the diversity of newly diagnosed patients. CD4+ TCR diversity rose significantly by C4D1, and CD8+ TCR diversity did not. When nivolumab was started under 1 year after ASCT, patients were excluded.

This material consisted of peripheral blood mononuclear cells (PBMCs), taken before the fourth cycle of nivolumab. This clonotype originated in a human donor with classical Hodgkin lymphoma.

CDR3 DNA: TGCGCCAGCACCCCACGGGGCGGGCATGGCTACACCTTC. It codes for CASTPRGGHGYTF. V usage is TRBV5-1 and J usage is TRBJ1-2; maybe TRBD1 (5 bases). The ends were cut back, 6 bases at V and 6 bases at J, with 15 bases in the middle. The CDR3 is 13 residues long. Germline assignment: CDR1 SGHRS and CDR2 YFSETQ.